The 9 T cell receptor beta chains below all came from one sample that was sequenced in a study of blood T cell repertoires in COVID-19. Profiled with immunoSEQ multiplex PCR; TCRdb holds only in-frame clones, not every one. The repertoire consists of approximately 300,000 clones, with more than 85% occurring once and the leading ten covering about 4%. Specimen: PBMCs or T cells enriched from blood (not recorded which). The receptor source for this set is a woman aged 25 to 39 who had been exposed to COVID-19.

The chain combines TRBV9 with TRBJ1-1; D remains unclear. The CDR3 totals 13 residues. CDR1 SGDLS and CDR2 YYNGEE come from the germline V gene. V lost 0 bases to trimming and J lost 1 base, with 4 bases between them. As DNA, the CDR3 is TGTGCCAGCAGCGTAGGGCCGAACACTGAAGCTTTCTTT. Its protein product is CASSVGPNTEAFF.

The rearrangement links TRBV19 to TRBJ1-5; TRBD1 aligns across 7 bases. This CDR3 spans 16 amino acids. Looked up from germline, CDR1 is LNHDA and CDR2 is SQIVND (reference sequence). The junction had 5 bases not matched to a gene; V was cut back by 3 bases and J by 0 bases. CDR3 coding DNA: TGTGCCAGTAGTATCGAAGGGGGCTATAGCAATCAGCCCCAGCATTTT. Amino acid sequence: CASSIEGGYSNQPQHF.

The V call is TRBV4-3, the J call TRBJ1-1; 8 bases are shared with TRBD1. V shed 1 base, J shed 6 bases, and the junction held 7 bases outside the gene matches. The CDR3 has 15 amino acids. CDR1 and CDR2 from the germline V gene are LGHNA and YSLEER. This CDR3 is CASSQVESGGPEAFF. Here the CDR3 DNA reads TGCGCCAGCAGCCAAGTCGAATCAGGGGGCCCTGAAGCTTTCTTT.

The gene calls are TRBV20-1 and TRBJ1-1; D perhaps matches TRBD1 (5 bases). This CDR3 has 11 amino acids. CDR1 and CDR2 (germline): DFQATT, SNEGSKA (reference sequence). Between the trimmed V and J ends, which lost 3 bases and 7 bases, there was a span of 9 bases. CDR3 amino acids: CSARRQYEAFF. The CDR3 DNA reads TGCAGTGCTAGGAGACAGTATGAAGCTTTCTTT.

The chain is built from TRBV6-5 and TRBJ1-5, with D possibly TRBD1 on 6 matching bases. V was cut by 8 bases and J by 0 bases, with 14 bases left in between. The CDR3 runs 15 residues. The germline V gene has CDR1 MNHEY and CDR2 SVGAGI. CDR3 sequence: CASVRTDISNQPQHF. The DNA for the CDR3 is TGTGCCAGCGTGAGGACAGATATTAGCAATCAGCCCCAGCATTTT.

The J gene is TRBJ1-2, the V gene TRBV4-2; TRBD1 might be the D (6 bases). Germline CDR1 reads LGHNA; CDR2 reads YNFKEQ. V dropped 3 bases and J dropped 1 base, with 15 bases sitting between them. The CDR3 runs 16 residues. CDR3 loop: CASSHKDRPFNYGYTF. The CDR3 nucleotides read TGTGCCAGCAGCCATAAAGACAGGCCCTTTAACTATGGCTACACCTTC.

The rearrangement joins TRBV5-1 to TRBJ2-7, with 12 bases identical to TRBD2. Germline CDR1 SGHRS, CDR2 YFSETQ. V trimming: 7 bases; J trimming: 5 bases; junction bases outside the gene matches: 13. This CDR3 spans 16 amino acids. This CDR3 is CASSAGLAGGLDEQYF. CDR3 bases: TGCGCCAGCTCTGCCGGGCTAGCGGGGGGGCTCGACGAGCAGTACTTC.

The CDR3 sequence is CASSYIRQGLAEAFF. DNA of the CDR3: TGTGCCAGCAGTTACATAAGACAGGGGCTGGCTGAAGCTTTCTTT. The chain joins TRBV6-5 to TRBJ1-1; 8 nucleotides match TRBD1. Germline values: CDR1 MNHEY, CDR2 SVGAGI. The CDR3 covers 15 residues. V shed 2 bases, J shed 6 bases, and the junction held 8 bases outside the gene matches.

This clone was seen a single time. The CDR3 reads CATSAGSYGYTF. As DNA, the CDR3 is TGTGCCACCAGTGCAGGGTCCTATGGCTACACCTTC. The gene calls are TRBV24-1 and TRBJ1-2; TRBD1 is a possible D gene (5 bases). Trimming took 5 bases from V and 4 from J, leaving 7 bases between them. The CDR3 runs to 12 residues. Germline CDR1 and CDR2: KGHDR and SFDVKD.